This T cell receptor beta chain comes out of a study of a mutant IDH1 vaccine in newly diagnosed glioma. Produced via immunoSEQ multiplex PCR; TCRdb's table is partial and in-frame only. This table holds some 49,000 clones, 70% to 85% found once. To note about this clone: Its antigen is not known. Its ends do not fully match the called genes, so a read error is possible.

Time point in this sample: week 47, end of study. One vaccine dose held 300 ug of mutant IDH1 20-mer peptide and came with topical imiquimod. Germline CDR1 reads MNHEY; CDR2 reads SVGAGI. The CDR3 covers 14 residues. This receptor was taken from a woman in her thirties or forties with glioma. Some clones in this sample may be carry-over from other donors' samples. This specimen was PBMCs, taken from a glioma patient whose treatment included an IDH1 peptide vaccine. The chain employs TRBV6-5 and TRBJ2-1; D gene uncertain. As DNA, the CDR3 is TGTGCCTGCAGTACCAGTCGGACCTACAATGAGCAGTTCTTC. It translates to CACSTSRTYNEQFF.